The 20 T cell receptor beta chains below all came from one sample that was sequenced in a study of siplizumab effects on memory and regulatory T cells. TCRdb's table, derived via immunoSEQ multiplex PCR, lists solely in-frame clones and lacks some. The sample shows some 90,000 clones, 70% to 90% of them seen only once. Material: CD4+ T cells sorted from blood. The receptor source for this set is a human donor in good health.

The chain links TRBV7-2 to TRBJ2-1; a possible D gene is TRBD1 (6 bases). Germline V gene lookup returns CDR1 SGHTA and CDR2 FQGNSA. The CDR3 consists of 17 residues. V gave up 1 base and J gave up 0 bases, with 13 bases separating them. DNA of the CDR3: TGTGCCAGCAGCTTAGGCACAGGGTACCCCTCCTACAATGAGCAGTTCTTC. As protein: CASSLGTGYPSYNEQFF.

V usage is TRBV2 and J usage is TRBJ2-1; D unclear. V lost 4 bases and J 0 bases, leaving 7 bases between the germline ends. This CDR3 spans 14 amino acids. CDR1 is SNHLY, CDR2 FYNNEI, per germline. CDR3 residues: CASSGLRSYNEQFF. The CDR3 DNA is TGTGCCAGCAGTGGATTGCGCTCCTACAATGAGCAGTTCTTC.

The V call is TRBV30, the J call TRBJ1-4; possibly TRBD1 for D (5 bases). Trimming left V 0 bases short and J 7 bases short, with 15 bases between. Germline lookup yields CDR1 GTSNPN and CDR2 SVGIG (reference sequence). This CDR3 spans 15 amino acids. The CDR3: CAWSVGGTEGEKLFF. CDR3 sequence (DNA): TGTGCCTGGAGTGTAGGAGGGACTGAGGGTGAAAAACTGTTTTTT. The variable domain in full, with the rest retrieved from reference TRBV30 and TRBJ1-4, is SQTIHQWPATLVQPVGSPLSLECTVEGTSNPNLYWYRQAAGRGLQLLFYSVGIGQISSEVPQNLSASRPQDRQFILSSKKLLLSDSGFYLCAWSVGGTEGEKLFFGSGTQLSVL.

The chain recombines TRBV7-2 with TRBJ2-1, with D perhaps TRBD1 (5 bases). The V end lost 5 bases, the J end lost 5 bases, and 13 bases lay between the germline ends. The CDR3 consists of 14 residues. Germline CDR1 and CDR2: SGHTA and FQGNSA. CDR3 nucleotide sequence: TGTGCCAGCAGCCCCACAGGCGCCCACAATGAGCAGTTCTTC. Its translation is CASSPTGAHNEQFF.

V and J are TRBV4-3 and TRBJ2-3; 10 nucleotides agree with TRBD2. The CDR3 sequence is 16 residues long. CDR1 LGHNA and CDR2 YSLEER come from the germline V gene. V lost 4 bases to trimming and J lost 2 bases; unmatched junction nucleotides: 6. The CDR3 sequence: CASSRRLAGVTDTQYF. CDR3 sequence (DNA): TGCGCCAGCAGCCGGCGCCTAGCGGGGGTCACAGATACGCAGTATTTT.

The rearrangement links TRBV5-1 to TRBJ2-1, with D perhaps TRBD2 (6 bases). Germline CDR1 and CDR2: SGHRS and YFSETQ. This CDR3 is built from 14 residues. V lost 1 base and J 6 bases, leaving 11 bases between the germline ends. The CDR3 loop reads CASSLTVGSNEQFF. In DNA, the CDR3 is TGCGCCAGCAGCTTGACAGTCGGGAGCAATGAGCAGTTCTTC.

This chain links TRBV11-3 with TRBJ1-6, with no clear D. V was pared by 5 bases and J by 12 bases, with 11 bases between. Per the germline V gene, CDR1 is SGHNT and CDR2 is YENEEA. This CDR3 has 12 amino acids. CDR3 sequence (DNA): TGTGCCAGCAGCCCCGGTATCGAACCCCTCCACTTT. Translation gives CASSPGIEPLHF.

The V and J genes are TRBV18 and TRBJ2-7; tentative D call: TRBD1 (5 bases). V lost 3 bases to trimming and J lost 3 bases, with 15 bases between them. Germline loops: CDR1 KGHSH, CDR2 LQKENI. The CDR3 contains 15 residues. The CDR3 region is CASSPIDSVFYEQYF. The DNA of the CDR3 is TGTGCCAGCTCACCTATAGACAGCGTGTTCTACGAGCAGTACTTC. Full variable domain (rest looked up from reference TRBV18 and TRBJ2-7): NAGVMQNPRHLVRRRGQEARLRCSPMKGHSHVYWYRQLPEEGLKFMVYLQKENIIDESGMPKERFSAEFPKEGPSILRIQQVVRGDSAAYFCASSPIDSVFYEQYFGPGTRLTVT.

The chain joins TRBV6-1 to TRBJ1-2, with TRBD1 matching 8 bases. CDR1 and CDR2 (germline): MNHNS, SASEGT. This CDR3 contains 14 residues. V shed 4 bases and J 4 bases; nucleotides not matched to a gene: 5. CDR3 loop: CASSATGQAYGYTF. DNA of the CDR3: TGTGCCAGCAGTGCCACGGGACAGGCCTATGGCTACACCTTC.

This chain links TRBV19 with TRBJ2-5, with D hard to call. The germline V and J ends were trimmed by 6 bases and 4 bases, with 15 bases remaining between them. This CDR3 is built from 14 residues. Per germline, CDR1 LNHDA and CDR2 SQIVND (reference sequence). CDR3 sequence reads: CASSVNRVRETQYF. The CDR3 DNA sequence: TGTGCCAGTAGCGTCAATCGGGTCCGAGAGACCCAGTACTTC.

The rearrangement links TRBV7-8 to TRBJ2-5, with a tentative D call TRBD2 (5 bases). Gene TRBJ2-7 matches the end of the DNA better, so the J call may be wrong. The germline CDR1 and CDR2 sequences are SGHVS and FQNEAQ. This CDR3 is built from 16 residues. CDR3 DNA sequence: TGTGCCAGCAGCTTAGCGACGGTGGCGGGCGCCTACGAGCAGTACTTC. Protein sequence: CASSLATVAGAYEQYF.

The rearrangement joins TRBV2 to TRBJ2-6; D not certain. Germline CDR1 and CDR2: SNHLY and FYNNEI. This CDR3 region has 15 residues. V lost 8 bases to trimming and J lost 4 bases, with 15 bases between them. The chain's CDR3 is CASVRARTGANVLTF. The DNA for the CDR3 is TGTGCCAGCGTACGGGCACGGACCGGGGCCAACGTCCTGACTTTC.

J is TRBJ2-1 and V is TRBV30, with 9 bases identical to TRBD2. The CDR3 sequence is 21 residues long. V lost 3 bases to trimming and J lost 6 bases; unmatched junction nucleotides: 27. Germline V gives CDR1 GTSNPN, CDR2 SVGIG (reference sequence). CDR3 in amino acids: CAWSWGIFAGGPSAPGNEQFF. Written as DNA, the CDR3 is TGTGCCTGGAGCTGGGGTATATTCGCGGGAGGGCCTTCGGCCCCTGGCAATGAGCAGTTCTTC.

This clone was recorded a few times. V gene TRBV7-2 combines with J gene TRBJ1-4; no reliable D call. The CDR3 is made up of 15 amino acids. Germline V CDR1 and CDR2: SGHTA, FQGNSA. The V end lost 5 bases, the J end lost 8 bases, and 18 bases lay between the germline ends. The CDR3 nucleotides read TGTGCCAGCAGCCCTCAAATACGGGTGGGAGAAAAACTGTTTTTT. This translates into CASSPQIRVGEKLFF.

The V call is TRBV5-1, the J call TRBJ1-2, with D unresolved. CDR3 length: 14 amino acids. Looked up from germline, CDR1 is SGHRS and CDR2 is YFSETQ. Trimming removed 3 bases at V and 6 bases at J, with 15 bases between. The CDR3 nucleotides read TGCGCCAGCAGCTCGGGCCAGGAGAGCGATGGCTACACCTTC. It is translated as CASSSGQESDGYTF. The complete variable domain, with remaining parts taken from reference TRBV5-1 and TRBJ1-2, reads KAGVTQTPRYLIKTRGQQVTLSCSPISGHRSVSWYQQTPGQGLQFLFEYFSETQRNKGNFPGRFSGRQFSNSRSEMNVSTLELGDSALYLCASSSGQESDGYTFGSGTRLTVV.

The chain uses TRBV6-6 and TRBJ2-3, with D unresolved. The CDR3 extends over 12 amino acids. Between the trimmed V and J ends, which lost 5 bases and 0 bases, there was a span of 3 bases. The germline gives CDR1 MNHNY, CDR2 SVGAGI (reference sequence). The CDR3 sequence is CASSSSTDTQYF. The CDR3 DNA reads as TGTGCCAGCAGTAGCAGCACAGATACGCAGTATTTT.

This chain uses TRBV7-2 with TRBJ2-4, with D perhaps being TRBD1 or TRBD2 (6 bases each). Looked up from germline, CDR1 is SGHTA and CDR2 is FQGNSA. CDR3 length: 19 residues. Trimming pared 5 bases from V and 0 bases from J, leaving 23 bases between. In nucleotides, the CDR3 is TGTGCCAGCAGCCTTGATAGGGGGAGGTCATCGCTAGCCAAAAACATTCAGTACTTC. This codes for CASSLDRGRSSLAKNIQYF.

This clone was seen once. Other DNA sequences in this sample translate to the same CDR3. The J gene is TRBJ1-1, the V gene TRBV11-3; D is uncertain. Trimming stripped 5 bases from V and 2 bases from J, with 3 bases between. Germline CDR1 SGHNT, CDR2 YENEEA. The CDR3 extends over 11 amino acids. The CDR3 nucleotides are TGTGCCAGCAGCCTTAACACTGAAGCTTTCTTT. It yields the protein CASSLNTEAFF.

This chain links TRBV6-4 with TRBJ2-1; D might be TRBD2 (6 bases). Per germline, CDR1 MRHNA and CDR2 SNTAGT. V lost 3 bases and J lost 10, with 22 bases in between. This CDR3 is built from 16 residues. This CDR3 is CASSDFSGGGPREQFF. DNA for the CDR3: TGTGCCAGCAGTGATTTTAGCGGAGGTGGGCCTCGAGAGCAGTTCTTC.

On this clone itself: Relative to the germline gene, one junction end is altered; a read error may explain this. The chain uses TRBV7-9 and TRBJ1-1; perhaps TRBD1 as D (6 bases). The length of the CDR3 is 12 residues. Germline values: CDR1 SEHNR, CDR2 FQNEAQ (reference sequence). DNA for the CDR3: TGTGCCAGCAGCTTAACACAGGGAAATGAAGCTTTT. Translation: CASSLTQGNEAF.